The 4 T cell receptor beta chains below were found in one sample sequenced in a study of shared clonotypes between healthy human individuals. Libraries were prepared by immunoSEQ multiplex PCR; TCRdb keeps only in-frame clonotypes and omits some of them. The sample contains about 1.1 million clones, 77% of which appear only once. Source material: memory CD4+ T cells from PBMCs. Subset specified: CD45RA-negative fraction. All receptors derive from a man aged 18 to 30 in good health. Some clones in this sample may be carry-over from other donors' samples.

The V call is TRBV6-1, the J call TRBJ2-1; 9 bases line up with TRBD2. Germline CDR1 and CDR2: MNHNS and SASEGT. J gave up 7 bases and V 6 bases, and 10 bases lay outside the gene matches. CDR3 size: 15 residues. This CDR3 is CASRIAGDLGNEQFF. The CDR3 bases are TGTGCCAGCAGAATAGCGGGAGATTTGGGGAATGAGCAGTTCTTC.

V usage is TRBV6-6 and J usage is TRBJ1-5; 10 bases agree with TRBD1. V shed 5 bases and J 8 bases; nucleotides not matched to a gene: 9. The germline gives CDR1 MNHNY, CDR2 SVGAGI (reference sequence). CDR3 length equals 15 residues. This chain's CDR3 is CASSTRQGAWEPQHF. CDR3 sequence (DNA): TGTGCCAGCAGTACAAGACAGGGGGCTTGGGAGCCCCAGCATTTT.

The rearrangement uses TRBV30 and TRBJ1-5; TRBD1 aligns across 9 bases. The V segment lost 5 bases and the J segment 6 bases; nucleotides outside the gene matches: 5. The germline V gene has CDR1 GTSNPN and CDR2 SVGIG (reference sequence). This CDR3 contains 13 residues. The CDR3 loop reads CAWGDRESQPQHF. The CDR3 DNA reads as TGTGCCTGGGGGGACAGGGAAAGTCAGCCCCAGCATTTT.

The chain carries TRBV5-4 and TRBJ2-7; D remains ambiguous. This CDR3 has 15 residues. With 4 bases removed from V and 2 bases from J, the gap between germline ends came to 16 bases. Per the germline V gene, CDR1 is SGHNT and CDR2 is YYREEE (reference sequence). This CDR3 reads CASSPPGPTPYEQYF. Written as DNA, the CDR3 is TGTGCCAGCAGCCCCCCGGGCCCCACCCCCTACGAGCAGTACTTC.